Following are 30 T cell receptor beta chains from one sample sequenced in a study of blood T cell repertoires in COVID-19. TCRdb keeps only in-frame clones here, not all; method: immunoSEQ multiplex PCR. The sample carries 200,000 to 250,000 clones, about 80% recorded once. Sequenced: peripheral blood. Every receptor here comes from a woman of 80 years or more with acute or convalescent COVID-19.

The V gene is TRBV7-2, the J gene TRBJ2-1; 8 nucleotides match TRBD2. Germline CDR1 SGHTA, CDR2 FQGNSA. This CDR3 spans 15 amino acids. The V gene end was trimmed by 3 bases and the J gene end by 5 bases; junction bases not matched to a gene: 6. In DNA, the CDR3 is TGTGCCAGCAGCTTTTCGGGACTAGGGAACAATGAGCAGTTCTTC. It translates to CASSFSGLGNNEQFF.

Regarding this clone: Other DNA sequences of this sample code for an identical CDR3. The chain joins TRBV28 to TRBJ1-6; a weak D match, TRBD1 (5 bases). With 8 bases removed from V and 8 bases from J, the gap between germline ends came to 16 bases. The CDR3 is 14 residues long. Germline V gene sequence: CDR1 MDHEN, CDR2 SYDVKM. The CDR3 nucleotides read TGTGCCAGCCTGCAAGGACAAGGATATTCACCCCTCCACTTT. Its translation is CASLQGQGYSPLHF.

The chain uses TRBV4-1 and TRBJ1-2; 8 nucleotides match TRBD1. Germline assignment: CDR1 MGHRA and CDR2 YSYEKL. V shed 4 bases, J shed 4 bases, and the junction held 2 bases outside the gene matches. The CDR3 is 13 residues long. The CDR3, as DNA: TGCGCCAGCAGCCCTGGACAGGGCTATGGCTACACCTTC. This encodes CASSPGQGYGYTF.

The chain couples TRBV7-2 to TRBJ1-2; 9 bases fit TRBD1. V shed 0 bases, J shed 4 bases, and the junction held 3 bases outside the gene matches. Germline V gene data show CDR1 as SGHTA and CDR2 as FQGNSA. The CDR3 sequence is 15 residues long. CDR3 sequence: CASSLARQGGYGYTF. CDR3 nucleotides: TGTGCCAGCAGCTTAGCGCGACAGGGGGGCTATGGCTACACCTTC.

This rearrangement joins TRBV5-4 to TRBJ2-6; 9 positions agree with TRBD1. Per the germline V gene, CDR1 is SGHNT and CDR2 is YYREEE (reference sequence). This CDR3 has 19 amino acids. Losses at the gene ends were 3 bases for V and 6 bases for J; bases not matched to a gene: 16. CDR3 in DNA: TGTGCCAGCAGCTCCCCCCCGGGACAGGGAGCTTTATTGGCCAACGTCCTGACTTTC. Translating it yields CASSSPPGQGALLANVLTF.

As to this clone: The sample has other DNA sequences that encode this CDR3 too. The chain employs TRBV7-9 and TRBJ1-1, with a tentative D call TRBD1 (5 bases). CDR3 length: 14 amino acids. Trimming stripped 3 bases from V and 2 bases from J, with 10 bases between. Germline-derived CDR1 and CDR2 are SEHNR and FQNEAQ (reference sequence). CDR3 nucleotide sequence: TGTGCCAGCAGCTTGGGGCAGGGAAACACTGAAGCTTTCTTT. This codes for CASSLGQGNTEAFF. Full variable domain (outside the CDR3, taken from reference TRBV7-9 and TRBJ1-1): DTGVSQNPRHKITKRGQNVTFRCDPISEHNRLYWYRQTLGQGPEFLTYFQNEAQLEKSRLLSDRFSAERPKGSFSTLEIQRTEQGDSAMYLCASSLGQGNTEAFFGQGTRLTVV.

V is TRBV5-1 and J is TRBJ2-5, with no clear D. The CDR3 is 14 residues long. Trimming took off 0 bases at V and 3 bases at J, with 9 bases between the two ends. Per the germline V gene, CDR1 is SGHRS and CDR2 is YFSETQ. The CDR3 here is CASSLAVAEETQYF. The CDR3 DNA is TGCGCCAGCAGCTTGGCCGTGGCGGAAGAGACCCAGTACTTC.

This chain uses TRBV30 with TRBJ2-3, with 11 bases matching TRBD2. Germline assignment: CDR1 GTSNPN and CDR2 SVGIG (reference sequence). The CDR3 sequence is 14 residues long. V lost 8 bases and J lost 1; bases outside the gene matches: 5. The CDR3 sequence is CAAPGLAGTDTQYF. In nucleotides, the CDR3 is TGTGCCGCTCCGGGACTAGCGGGCACAGATACGCAGTATTTT.

The chain employs TRBV4-2 and TRBJ1-4; the D gene is possibly TRBD1 (6 bases). The ends were cut back, 0 bases at V and 5 bases at J, with 10 bases in the middle. Looked up from germline, CDR1 is LGHNA and CDR2 is YNFKEQ. CDR3 size: 15 residues. In DNA form, the CDR3 reads TGTGCCAGCAGCCAAGACTTGCAGGGGAATGAAAAACTGTTTTTT. It yields the protein CASSQDLQGNEKLFF.

CDR3 region: CASSPGELAKNIQYF. The CDR3 DNA reads TGTGCCAGCAGCCCAGGGGAACTAGCCAAAAACATTCAGTACTTC. V is TRBV6-5 and J is TRBJ2-4, with D maybe TRBD1 (6 bases). CDR3 length: 15 amino acids. The germline V and J ends were trimmed by 6 bases and 0 bases, with 12 bases remaining between them. In germline, CDR1 is MNHEY, CDR2 SVGAGI.

The V and J genes are TRBV13 and TRBJ2-7, with TRBD2 matching 13 bases. The J segment lost 4 bases and the V segment lost 6 bases, leaving 6 bases of the junction unmatched. The CDR3 sequence is 15 residues long. Germline V CDR1 and CDR2: PRHDT, FYEKMQ (reference sequence). CDR3 residues: CASSTTSGGPYEQYF. In DNA form, the CDR3 reads TGTGCCAGCAGTACGACTAGCGGGGGGCCTTACGAGCAGTACTTC.

This chain connects TRBV20-1 to TRBJ2-1, with D perhaps matching TRBD2 (6 bases). CDR1 and CDR2 from the germline V gene are DFQATT and SNEGSKA (reference sequence). Trimming took off 5 bases at V and 13 bases at J, with 12 bases between the two ends. The CDR3 length is 10 residues. Here the CDR3 DNA reads TGCAGTGCTGTCTGGGGACTTCAGTTCTTC. Translating gives CSAVWGLQFF.

The genes are TRBV11-2 and TRBJ1-2; 7 bases align to TRBD1. Germline V CDR1 and CDR2: SGHAT, FQNNGV. The length of the CDR3 is 14 residues. The V and J ends lost 1 base and 3 bases, in that order; junction bases with no gene match: 2. The CDR3 loop reads CASSLGDRYYGYTF. CDR3 nucleotides: TGTGCCAGCAGCTTAGGGGACAGATACTATGGCTACACCTTC.

The V and J genes are TRBV7-9 and TRBJ2-5; possibly TRBD1 for D (5 bases). The CDR3 has 14 residues. V was cut by 3 bases and J by 4 bases, with 12 bases left in between. In germline, CDR1 is SEHNR, CDR2 FQNEAQ (reference sequence). The CDR3 DNA reads as TGTGCCAGCAGCTTGGAGACAGTGAGAGAGACCCAGTACTTC. Amino acid sequence: CASSLETVRETQYF. Using reference TRBV7-9 and TRBJ2-5 for the parts outside the CDR3, the full variable domain is DTGVSQNPRHKITKRGQNVTFRCDPISEHNRLYWYRQTLGQGPEFLTYFQNEAQLEKSRLLSDRFSAERPKGSFSTLEIQRTEQGDSAMYLCASSLETVRETQYFGPGTRLLVL.

J is TRBJ1-1 and V is TRBV5-1, with a possible D match to TRBD1 (5 bases). This CDR3 comprises 14 residues. From germline, CDR1 is SGHRS and CDR2 YFSETQ. V dropped 2 bases and J dropped 2 bases, with 10 bases sitting between them. As DNA, the CDR3 is TGCGCCAGCAGCTTTGGCCAGGGAAACACTGAAGCTTTCTTT. This gives the protein CASSFGQGNTEAFF. The full variable domain, in which reference TRBV5-1 and TRBJ1-1 provide the parts outside the CDR3, is KAGVTQTPRYLIKTRGQQVTLSCSPISGHRSVSWYQQTPGQGLQFLFEYFSETQRNKGNFPGRFSGRQFSNSRSEMNVSTLELGDSALYLCASSFGQGNTEAFFGQGTRLTVV.

This chain connects TRBV3-1 (or the pseudogene TRBV3-2) to TRBJ2-6; D uncertain. Germline CDR1 LGHDT, CDR2 YNNKEL (reference sequence). The CDR3 sequence is 16 residues long. V was shortened by 0 bases and J by 2 bases, with 8 bases between the two germline ends. The CDR3 DNA follows: TGTGCCAGCAGCCAAGATCCCCACACTGGGGCCAACGTCCTGACTTTC. It is translated as CASSQDPHTGANVLTF.

J is TRBJ1-5 and V is TRBV6-5; 7 bases align to TRBD1. The V gene's germline CDR1 is MNHEY and CDR2 SVGAGI. CDR3 length equals 16 residues. Trimming took 4 bases from V and 0 from J; bases not matched to a gene: 6. CDR3 coding DNA: TGTGCCAGCAGTTCGAACAGGGGTTATAGCAATCAGCCCCAGCATTTT. Protein sequence: CASSSNRGYSNQPQHF.

This clone was counted between two and nine times. The V call is TRBV18, the J call TRBJ2-7; 9 bases match TRBD2. The germline V gene encodes CDR1 KGHSH and CDR2 LQKENI. The CDR3 is 15 residues long. V lost 3 bases and J lost 6; bases outside the gene matches: 9. CDR3 sequence (DNA): TGTGCCAGCTCACCCCTCTCTAGCGGGAAAGGCGAGCAGTACTTC. This encodes CASSPLSSGKGEQYF.

The rearrangement joins TRBV10-3 to TRBJ1-5; a weak D match, TRBD1 (5 bases). The CDR3 covers 12 residues. In germline, CDR1 is ENHRY, CDR2 SYGVKD. V was shortened by 5 bases and J by 10 bases, with 12 bases between the two germline ends. CDR3 coding DNA: TGTGCCATCAGTTCCGCGGGACCTCCCCAGCATTTT. Its translation is CAISSAGPPQHF.

In this sample, this clone turned up once. One end of the junction varies from germline; a read error may be responsible. V usage is TRBV2 and J usage is TRBJ1-5; the D gene is possibly TRBD1 (6 bases). CDR3 size: 15 residues. Germline CDR1 and CDR2: SNHLY and FYNNEI. DNA for the CDR3: TGTGCCAGCAGAGAAGACAGGCTTAGCAATCAGCCCCAGCATTTT. Its translation is CASREDRLSNQPQHF.

A single count supports this clone. The rearrangement joins TRBV13 to TRBJ2-5; D gene unclear. Trimming pared 5 bases from V and 0 bases from J, leaving 10 bases between. CDR1 and CDR2 (germline): PRHDT, FYEKMQ (reference sequence). CDR3 length: 14 amino acids. The CDR3: CASSIRVNQETQYF. The CDR3 DNA sequence: TGTGCCAGCAGCATTCGGGTTAACCAAGAGACCCAGTACTTC.

This chain connects TRBV7-8 to TRBJ2-7, with D perhaps matching TRBD2 (6 bases). The CDR3 is made up of 16 amino acids. The V gene's germline CDR1 is SGHVS and CDR2 FQNEAQ. The germline V and J ends were trimmed by 5 bases and 4 bases, with 21 bases remaining between them. The CDR3 nucleotides are TGTGCCAGCAGCCCAGACGAGCGGGTGGAAAAATACGAGCAGTACTTC. It translates to CASSPDERVEKYEQYF.

The chain joins TRBV18 to TRBJ1-2; 8 bases align to TRBD1. The junction had 2 bases not matched to a gene; V was cut back by 5 bases and J by 3 bases. This CDR3 has 13 residues. In germline, CDR1 is KGHSH, CDR2 LQKENI. CDR3 sequence reads: CASSETGDYGYTF. The CDR3 DNA is TGTGCCAGCTCAGAGACAGGGGACTATGGCTACACCTTC.

The chain combines TRBV30 with TRBJ1-2; D not resolved. V lost 0 bases and J 4 bases, leaving 6 bases between the germline ends. This CDR3 is 12 amino acids long. Germline V gives CDR1 GTSNPN, CDR2 SVGIG (reference sequence). CDR3: CAWSVAGYGYTF. The CDR3 coding sequence is TGTGCCTGGAGTGTAGCGGGCTATGGCTACACCTTC.

This clone came up a few times. The chain uses TRBV4-2 and TRBJ2-2, with 8 bases identical to TRBD2. Per germline, CDR1 LGHNA and CDR2 YNFKEQ. With 4 bases clipped from V and 0 bases from J, the junction kept 4 bases outside the gene matches. The CDR3 totals 16 residues. Here the CDR3 DNA reads TGTGCCAGCAGCCCGGAAGCGGGGGCGAACACCGGGGAGCTGTTTTTT. This encodes CASSPEAGANTGELFF.

The rearrangement links TRBV5-1 to TRBJ2-1, with D perhaps TRBD2 (6 bases). Germline assignment: CDR1 SGHRS and CDR2 YFSETQ. Trimming left V 4 bases short and J 1 base short, with 12 bases between. There are 15 residues in the CDR3. The CDR3 loop is CASSLATDSYNEQFF. CDR3 nucleotides: TGCGCCAGCAGCCTAGCGACCGATTCCTACAATGAGCAGTTCTTC.

This chain connects TRBV7-2 to TRBJ2-5; the match to TRBD2 covers 15 bases. Trimming removed 0 bases from V and 5 bases from J; junction bases left unmatched: 1. The CDR3 extends over 16 amino acids. CDR1 SGHTA and CDR2 FQGNSA come from the germline V gene. The CDR3 DNA reads TGTGCCAGCAGCTTAGCCGGGACTAGCGGGGGGGAGACCCAGTACTTC. It translates to CASSLAGTSGGETQYF.

V is TRBV27 and J is TRBJ1-6; possibly TRBD1 for D (5 bases). V was cut by 4 bases and J by 5 bases, with 15 bases left in between. The CDR3 runs 16 residues. From germline, CDR1 is MNHEY and CDR2 SMNVEV (reference sequence). The CDR3 nucleotides are TGTGCCAGCAGTTCCTCAGGGACTCGTAATAATTCACCCCTCCACTTT. Residues: CASSSSGTRNNSPLHF.

This chain joins TRBV7-2 and TRBJ2-4; 10 positions agree with TRBD2. The CDR3 is made up of 17 amino acids. V was clipped by 5 bases and J by 1 base; unmatched bases: 8. Per the germline V gene, CDR1 is SGHTA and CDR2 is FQGNSA. The CDR3 sequence: CASSPTGTSVAKNIQYF. The DNA for the CDR3 is TGTGCCAGCAGCCCCACCGGGACTAGCGTCGCCAAAAACATTCAGTACTTC.

This chain joins TRBV19 and TRBJ1-6; D perhaps matches TRBD1 (6 bases). Trimming cost V 3 bases and J 7 bases, with 13 bases left between them. Germline V gene sequence: CDR1 LNHDA, CDR2 SQIVND (reference sequence). The CDR3 extends over 15 amino acids. In DNA form, the CDR3 reads TGTGCCAGTAGTATCGCAGGCGACAGGAATTCACCCCTCCACTTT. It translates to CASSIAGDRNSPLHF. The variable domain in full, completed from reference TRBV19 and TRBJ1-6, reads DGGITQSPKYLFRKEGQNVTLSCEQNLNHDAMYWYRQDPGQGLRLIYYSQIVNDFQKGDIAEGYSVSREKKESFPLTVTSAQKNPTAFYLCASSIAGDRNSPLHFGNGTRLTVT.